Below, 18 T cell receptor beta chains from the same sample are listed, as sequenced in a study of blood T cell repertoires in COVID-19. Sequenced by immunoSEQ multiplex PCR; TCRdb stores in-frame clones only, minus some. Here the sample spans under 65,000 clones, 65% to 90% being singletons. The specimen was peripheral blood. The receptors originated from an older woman with acute or convalescent COVID-19.

The rearrangement uses TRBV9 and TRBJ2-3; 7 nucleotides line up with TRBD1. Germline V CDR1 and CDR2: SGDLS, YYNGEE. CDR3 length equals 13 residues. Unmatched junction bases numbered 2, after V lost 1 base and J lost 6 bases. The chain's CDR3 is CASSVTGVDTQYF. The CDR3 DNA is TGTGCCAGCAGCGTAACAGGGGTTGATACGCAGTATTTT.

This clone occurred once. J is TRBJ1-1 and V is TRBV12-3 or TRBV12-4; 8 nucleotides align to TRBD1. The ends lost 6 bases at V and 7 bases at J; junction bases unmatched: 4. The CDR3 is 12 residues long. The CDR3 bases are TGTGCCAGCAGAGAAGACAGGGGTGAAGCTTTCTTT. Its protein is CASREDRGEAFF.

The chain couples TRBV11-2 to TRBJ1-1, with 8 bases fitting TRBD1. CDR1 and CDR2 (germline): SGHAT, FQNNGV. The CDR3 has 18 amino acids. V lost 1 base to trimming and J lost 0 bases; unmatched junction nucleotides: 10. CDR3 DNA sequence: TGTGCCAGCAGCTTAGGCAGGACGACAGGGGTACTGAACACTGAAGCTTTCTTT. Amino acid sequence: CASSLGRTTGVLNTEAFF.

This chain connects TRBV11-2 to TRBJ1-4; D gene unclear. Trimming left V 8 bases short and J 8 bases short, with 15 bases between. The germline CDR1 and CDR2 sequences are SGHAT and FQNNGV. The CDR3 contains 13 residues. CDR3 in amino acids: CASRLGRREKLFF. CDR3 nucleotides: TGTGCCAGCCGTTTGGGGAGGAGGGAAAAACTGTTTTTT.

The rearrangement links TRBV7-9 to TRBJ2-3; 13 positions match TRBD2. CDR1 and CDR2 from the germline V gene are SEHNR and FQNEAQ (reference sequence). V gave up 4 bases and J gave up 5 bases; unmatched junction bases: 9. The CDR3 has 17 residues. The CDR3: CASSSRLAGGGGDTQYF. The CDR3, as DNA: TGTGCCAGCAGCTCCCGACTAGCGGGGGGCGGTGGAGATACGCAGTATTTT.

The gene calls are TRBV29-1 and TRBJ1-2, with D possibly matching TRBD1 (5 bases). The CDR3 has 11 residues. The germline V and J ends were trimmed by 6 bases and 6 bases, with 11 bases remaining between them. Germline CDR1 is SQVTM and CDR2 is ANQGSEA. CDR3 region: CSVMTANGYTF. The DNA of the CDR3 is TGCAGCGTGATGACAGCTAATGGCTACACCTTC. Variable domain in full (rest from reference TRBV29-1 and TRBJ1-2): SAVISQKPSRDICQRGTSLTIQCQVDSQVTMMFWYRQQPGQSLTLIATANQGSEATYESGFVIDKFPISRPNLTFSTLTVSNMSPEDSSIYLCSVMTANGYTFGSGTRLTVV.

This clone was seen more than once but under ten times. This chain links TRBV30 with TRBJ1-4, with D uncertain. The germline V gene encodes CDR1 GTSNPN and CDR2 SVGIG (reference sequence). Trimming cost V 7 bases and J 6 bases, with 15 bases left between them. This CDR3 comprises 13 residues. The CDR3 spells CALEGSSHEKLFF. Here the CDR3 DNA reads TGTGCCTTAGAGGGTAGCAGCCATGAAAAACTGTTTTTT.

The chain joins TRBV15 to TRBJ1-2; 8 bases agree with TRBD1. Trimming at V came to 5 bases and at J to 1 base, leaving 6 bases not matched to a gene. Germline V gene lookup returns CDR1 LNHNV and CDR2 YYDKDF (reference sequence). The length of the CDR3 is 15 residues. The DNA of the CDR3 is TGTGCCACCAGCCCCACGACAGGGGTTAACTATGGCTACACCTTC. As protein: CATSPTTGVNYGYTF. The full variable domain, completed using reference TRBV15 and TRBJ1-2, is DAMVIQNPRYQVTQFGKPVTLSCSQTLNHNVMYWYQQKSSQAPKLLFHYYDKDFNNEADTPDNFQSRRPNTSFCFLDIRSPGLGDTAMYLCATSPTTGVNYGYTFGSGTRLTVV.

The chain recombines TRBV9 with TRBJ2-7; D may be TRBD1 (5 bases). Germline V gene sequence: CDR1 SGDLS, CDR2 YYNGEE. Trimming took 3 bases from V and 2 from J, leaving 15 bases between them. The CDR3 length is 15 residues. The CDR3 nucleotides read TGTGCCAGCAGCGCAGGCCCAGGGTCAACCTACGAGCAGTACTTC. Protein product: CASSAGPGSTYEQYF. Looking up the rest from reference TRBV9 and TRBJ2-7 gives the full variable domain: DSGVTQTPKHLITATGQRVTLRCSPRSGDLSVYWYQQSLDQGLQFLIQYYNGEERAKGNILERFSAQQFPDLHSELNLSSLELGDSALYFCASSAGPGSTYEQYFGPGTRLTVT.

The genes are TRBV6-6 and TRBJ2-3; TRBD1 aligns across 7 bases. The CDR3 runs to 16 residues. Trimming took 6 bases from V and 3 from J; bases not matched to a gene: 12. Germline values: CDR1 MNHNY, CDR2 SVGAGI (reference sequence). CDR3 bases: TGTGCCAGCAGCCCCCTCGACAGGGTAGAAACAGATACGCAGTATTTT. Its translation: CASSPLDRVETDTQYF.

This clone was found a few times. In DNA form, the CDR3 reads TGTGCCAGTACCTTGACAGGGCTGGGGACTGAAGCTTTCTTT. Translating it yields CASTLTGLGTEAFF. The rearrangement joins TRBV19 to TRBJ1-1; TRBD1 agrees at 7 bases. The J segment lost 5 bases and the V segment lost 7 bases, leaving 10 bases of the junction unmatched. This CDR3 is 14 amino acids long. Germline V lookup: CDR1 LNHDA, CDR2 SQIVND (reference sequence).

The chain is built from TRBV30 and TRBJ2-2, with 12 nucleotides matching TRBD1. The J segment lost 6 bases and the V segment lost 5 bases, leaving 4 bases of the junction unmatched. From germline, CDR1 is GTSNPN and CDR2 SVGIG (reference sequence). The CDR3 loop spans 14 amino acids. CDR3: CAWLGTGGSGELFF. The CDR3, as DNA: TGTGCCTGGCTTGGGACAGGGGGCTCCGGGGAGCTGTTTTTT.

The chain joins TRBV7-3 to TRBJ2-3; 10 nucleotides match TRBD2. The germline gives CDR1 SGHTA, CDR2 FQGTGA. Trimming at V came to 2 bases and at J to 9 bases, leaving 14 bases not matched to a gene. This CDR3 has 17 residues. CDR3 nucleotides: TGTGCCAGCAGCTTATCCCCCGTACCCTCTAGCGGGGGAACGCAGTATTTT. This codes for CASSLSPVPSSGGTQYF.

There are a few counts of this clone. This rearrangement joins TRBV24-1 to TRBJ1-1, with TRBD1 as a possible D gene (5 bases). Germline loops: CDR1 KGHDR, CDR2 SFDVKD. Trimming took 3 bases from V and 1 from J, leaving 11 bases between them. The CDR3 contains 15 residues. This CDR3 reads CATSDGGAQNTEAFF. CDR3 sequence (DNA): TGTGCCACCAGTGATGGAGGGGCCCAGAACACTGAAGCTTTCTTT.

This rearrangement joins TRBV18 to TRBJ1-1; D might be TRBD1 (6 bases). This CDR3 spans 16 amino acids. In germline, CDR1 is KGHSH, CDR2 LQKENI. The germline V and J ends were trimmed by 3 bases and 3 bases, with 17 bases remaining between them. CDR3 region: CASSPLSGGYDTEAFF. CDR3 DNA sequence: TGTGCCAGCTCACCTTTGAGTGGGGGCTACGACACTGAAGCTTTCTTT.

The V and J genes are TRBV5-4 and TRBJ2-3; TRBD2 matches 10 bases. Germline trimming cut 4 bases from V and 1 base from J; bases unmatched to any gene: 3. Germline V gene data show CDR1 as SGHNT and CDR2 as YYREEE (reference sequence). The CDR3 sequence is 15 residues long. The chain's CDR3 is CASSLGLAGTDTQYF. The DNA of the CDR3 is TGTGCCAGCAGCCTCGGACTAGCGGGCACAGATACGCAGTATTTT.

The sample holds one count of this clone. The chain employs TRBV10-3 and TRBJ1-2; 9 nucleotides align to TRBD1. From germline, CDR1 is ENHRY and CDR2 SYGVKD. V lost 2 bases to trimming and J lost 9 bases; unmatched junction nucleotides: 4. CDR3 length: 13 amino acids. The CDR3 spells CAISETGTGSYTF. The CDR3 coding sequence is TGTGCCATCAGTGAGACCGGGACAGGGAGCTACACCTTC.

The V and J genes are TRBV12-5 and TRBJ2-1, with TRBD2 matching over 15 bases. Germline V gene data show CDR1 as LGHNT and CDR2 as FRNRAP. The CDR3 spans 19 residues. V lost 6 bases to trimming and J lost 0 bases; unmatched junction nucleotides: 9. The CDR3 region has the DNA TGTGCTAGTGGGGGGGGACTAGCGGGAGGCCCATACTCCTACAATGAGCAGTTCTTC. It specifies CASGGGLAGGPYSYNEQFF. Full variable domain (rest looked up from reference TRBV12-5 and TRBJ2-1): DARVTQTPRHKVTEMGQEVTMRCQPILGHNTVFWYRQTMMQGLELLAYFRNRAPLDDSGMPKDRFSAEMPDATLATLKIQPSEPRDSAVYFCASGGGLAGGPYSYNEQFFGPGTRLTVL.